This entry lists 29 T cell receptor beta chains sequenced from one sample in a study of blood T cell repertoires in COVID-19. Produced via immunoSEQ multiplex PCR; TCRdb's table is partial and in-frame only. The table shows roughly 70,000 clones, with around 90% occurring only once. The sequenced material came from peripheral blood. These receptors all stem from a woman aged 55-69 years with active COVID-19.

This chain uses TRBV29-1 with TRBJ2-1, with 8 bases that match TRBD1. Germline V gene data show CDR1 as SQVTM and CDR2 as ANQGSEA. V dropped 7 bases and J dropped 10; count of bases not matched to a gene: 9. The CDR3 length is 12 residues. The CDR3 bases are TGCAGCGCCGCAGACAGGGGTTGGGAGCAGTTCTTC. Translation gives CSAADRGWEQFF.

V usage is TRBV3-1 (or the pseudogene TRBV3-2) and J usage is TRBJ2-5; TRBD1 agrees at 8 bases. The CDR3 length is 16 residues. Germline loops: CDR1 LGHDT, CDR2 YNNKEL (reference sequence). V was clipped by 0 bases and J by 5 bases; unmatched bases: 8. CDR3 amino acids: CASSQDHRGSWETQYF. DNA of the CDR3: TGTGCCAGCAGCCAAGATCACAGGGGGTCTTGGGAGACCCAGTACTTC.

The rearrangement links TRBV18 to TRBJ2-3, with no clear D. Germline CDR1 is KGHSH and CDR2 is LQKENI. V lost 0 bases, J lost 0 bases, and 13 bases lay in between. The CDR3 has 17 amino acids. The CDR3 protein is CASSPPFLGFSTDTQYF. Here the CDR3 DNA reads TGTGCCAGCTCACCACCGTTCCTGGGCTTTAGCACAGATACGCAGTATTTT.

The chain has TRBV2 and TRBJ2-1; TRBD2 matches 7 bases. V gave up 5 bases and J gave up 9 bases; unmatched junction bases: 7. The CDR3 extends over 13 amino acids. The germline V gene encodes CDR1 SNHLY and CDR2 FYNNEI. CDR3 amino acids: CASSFGLETEQFF. The CDR3 coding sequence is TGTGCCAGCAGTTTTGGACTAGAAACTGAGCAGTTCTTC.

The chain uses TRBV20-1 and TRBJ2-1; 8 bases are a match to TRBD2. V shed 3 bases, J shed 5 bases, and the junction held 3 bases outside the gene matches. The CDR3 is 13 residues long. CDR1 and CDR2 (germline): DFQATT, SNEGSKA (reference sequence). The CDR3 nucleotides read TGCAGTGCTAGTTTTAGCGGGAACAATGAGCAGTTCTTC. Amino acid sequence: CSASFSGNNEQFF.

The chain combines TRBV2 with TRBJ2-6, with TRBD1 matching over 9 bases. CDR3 length: 17 residues. Per germline, CDR1 SNHLY and CDR2 FYNNEI. Unmatched junction bases numbered 10, after V lost 6 bases and J lost 4 bases. The CDR3: CASRGTGPLSGANVLTF. CDR3 DNA: TGTGCCAGCAGGGGGACAGGGCCCCTATCCGGGGCCAACGTCCTGACTTTC.

J is TRBJ1-2 and V is TRBV7-9; TRBD1 might be the D (5 bases). The CDR3 extends over 15 amino acids. V was shortened by 5 bases and J by 4 bases, with 17 bases between the two germline ends. Per germline, CDR1 SEHNR and CDR2 FQNEAQ (reference sequence). Written as DNA, the CDR3 is TGTGCCAGCAGCGGGTCCGGGGGGGTTAGCTATGGCTACACCTTC. Residues: CASSGSGGVSYGYTF.

This clone was picked up a small number of times. The chain recombines TRBV4-2 with TRBJ1-5; weak D call: TRBD1 (6 bases). V lost 1 base to trimming and J lost 5 bases, with 9 bases between them. The CDR3 is 14 amino acids. The germline CDR1 and CDR2 sequences are LGHNA and YNFKEQ. Here the CDR3 reads CASSQVSGDQPQHF. CDR3 bases: TGTGCCAGCAGCCAAGTGTCAGGGGATCAGCCCCAGCATTTT.

This chain uses TRBV4-2 with TRBJ2-7; 9 bases fit TRBD1. The germline CDR1 and CDR2 sequences are LGHNA and YNFKEQ. This CDR3 has 15 residues. V was clipped by 4 bases and J by 6 bases; unmatched bases: 10. The CDR3 bases are TGTGCCAGCAGCCTGACGGGACAGGGTTTGGGCGAGCAGTACTTC. This sequence encodes CASSLTGQGLGEQYF.

CDR3 in amino acids: CASSQGQRNTGELFF. Here the CDR3 DNA reads TGCGCCAGCAGCCAGGGACAGAGAAACACCGGGGAGCTGTTTTTT. The chain links TRBV5-1 to TRBJ2-2, with TRBD1 matching over 7 bases. Germline CDR1 and CDR2: SGHRS and YFSETQ. The CDR3 totals 15 residues. V trimming: 4 bases; J trimming: 2 bases; junction bases outside the gene matches: 5.

This chain joins TRBV28 and TRBJ1-1, with 11 bases that match TRBD1. J lost 0 bases, V lost 7 bases, and 7 bases had no gene match. From germline, CDR1 is MDHEN and CDR2 SYDVKM. The CDR3 spans 16 residues. The CDR3 is CASTLRTGGLNTEAFF. DNA for the CDR3: TGTGCCAGCACCCTGCGGACAGGGGGCTTGAACACTGAAGCTTTCTTT. Looking up the rest from reference TRBV28 and TRBJ1-1 gives the full variable domain: DVKVTQSSRYLVKRTGEKVFLECVQDMDHENMFWYRQDPGLGLRLIYFSYDVKMKEKGDIPEGYSVSREKKERFSLILESASTNQTSMYLCASTLRTGGLNTEAFFGQGTRLTVV.

The chain has TRBV4-2 and TRBJ2-3; 7 positions match TRBD2. In germline, CDR1 is LGHNA, CDR2 YNFKEQ. The CDR3 consists of 17 residues. The ends lost 0 bases at V and 3 bases at J; junction bases unmatched: 9. The CDR3 region has the DNA TGTGCCAGCAGCCAAGATCTAGGCACTAGCGAGACAGATACGCAGTATTTT. The encoded protein is CASSQDLGTSETDTQYF.

The chain recombines TRBV15 with TRBJ2-3, with D possibly TRBD2 on 5 matching bases. The CDR3 spans 15 residues. In germline, CDR1 is LNHNV, CDR2 YYDKDF (reference sequence). The V gene lost 5 bases and the J gene lost 4 bases, with 16 bases spanning the gap. The CDR3 here is CATSGRTLGADTQYF. The CDR3 coding sequence is TGTGCCACCAGCGGGCGGACTCTCGGGGCAGATACGCAGTATTTT. Full variable domain (outside the CDR3, taken from reference TRBV15 and TRBJ2-3): DAMVIQNPRYQVTQFGKPVTLSCSQTLNHNVMYWYQQKSSQAPKLLFHYYDKDFNNEADTPDNFQSRRPNTSFCFLDIRSPGLGDTAMYLCATSGRTLGADTQYFGPGTRLTVL.

The chain links TRBV7-9 to TRBJ2-3, with D uncertain. V was trimmed by 5 bases and J by 1 base, leaving 10 bases between them. Germline loops: CDR1 SEHNR, CDR2 FQNEAQ (reference sequence). This CDR3 is built from 14 residues. CDR3 coding DNA: TGTGCCAGCAGCCTCGCGGCCCGCACAGATACGCAGTATTTT. This encodes CASSLAARTDTQYF.

The chain employs TRBV5-6 and TRBJ2-7, with D maybe TRBD1 (5 bases). Germline V gives CDR1 SGHDT, CDR2 YYEEEE. CDR3 size: 15 residues. Between the trimmed V and J ends, which lost 0 bases and 6 bases, there was a span of 16 bases. The CDR3 protein is CASSLVGVQGREQYF. DNA for the CDR3: TGTGCCAGCAGCTTGGTAGGGGTCCAAGGACGCGAGCAGTACTTC.

V gene TRBV28 combines with J gene TRBJ1-4; 8 bases map to TRBD1. V shed 6 bases, J shed 6 bases, and the junction held 12 bases outside the gene matches. The CDR3 has 16 residues. Germline V lookup: CDR1 MDHEN, CDR2 SYDVKM. In nucleotides, the CDR3 is TGTGCCAGCAGAACCGACCACAGGGGGGAGGATGAAAAACTGTTTTTT. This encodes CASRTDHRGEDEKLFF.

This chain connects TRBV11-2 to TRBJ2-7; tentatively, D is TRBD2 (7 bases). The length of the CDR3 is 17 residues. Trimming took 2 bases from V and 3 from J, leaving 20 bases between them. Germline V lookup: CDR1 SGHAT, CDR2 FQNNGV. This CDR3 reads CASSLPLGGAGYYEQYF. The CDR3 nucleotides are TGTGCCAGCAGCTTACCCCTGGGGGGGGCGGGCTACTACGAGCAGTACTTC.

The chain uses TRBV19 and TRBJ2-7, with a weak D call TRBD1 (6 bases). Deletions cut 5 bases from V and 4 bases from J, with 12 bases between. The germline CDR1 and CDR2 sequences are LNHDA and SQIVND (reference sequence). This CDR3 region has 13 residues. The CDR3 region has the DNA TGTGCCAGTAGTTCGGACAGAGGGTACGAGCAGTACTTC. As protein: CASSSDRGYEQYF.

The CDR3 bases are TGTGCCAGCAGTGCTCCGGACAGCTATGGCTACACCTTC. Amino acids: CASSAPDSYGYTF. The chain has TRBV14 and TRBJ1-2, with D perhaps TRBD1 (6 bases). Germline V gene data show CDR1 as SGHDN and CDR2 as FVKESK. CDR3 length: 13 amino acids. V lost 6 bases and J 4 bases, leaving 12 bases between the germline ends. The full variable domain, its missing parts supplied by reference TRBV14 and TRBJ1-2, is EAGVTQFPSHSVIEKGQTVTLRCDPISGHDNLYWYRRVMGKEIKFLLHFVKESKQDESGMPNNRFLAERTGGTYSTLKVQPAELEDSGVYFCASSAPDSYGYTFGSGTRLTVV.

This rearrangement joins TRBV3-1 (or the pseudogene TRBV3-2) to TRBJ2-3; D is undetermined. Trimming stripped 3 bases from V and 6 bases from J, with 4 bases between. Per germline, CDR1 LGHDT and CDR2 YNNKEL (reference sequence). CDR3 length equals 11 residues. CDR3 protein: CASSQRDTQYF. CDR3 nucleotide sequence: TGTGCCAGCAGCCAGAGGGATACGCAGTATTTT.

The genes are TRBV30 and TRBJ2-7, with 8 bases fitting TRBD2. CDR3 length: 15 residues. V shed 0 bases and J 5 bases; nucleotides not matched to a gene: 9. CDR1 and CDR2 (germline): GTSNPN, SVGIG (reference sequence). The DNA for the CDR3 is TGTGCCTGGAGTGTAATTGGGACTAGTATAGACGAGCAGTACTTC. It codes for CAWSVIGTSIDEQYF.

The chain joins TRBV2 to TRBJ1-2; tentative D call: TRBD1 (6 bases). The CDR3 spans 17 residues. Germline V gene lookup returns CDR1 SNHLY and CDR2 FYNNEI. Deletions cut 0 bases from V and 5 bases from J, with 19 bases between. CDR3 in amino acids: CASSEAGRNYRAYGYTF. The CDR3 DNA is TGTGCCAGCAGTGAAGCTGGGCGAAATTACAGGGCTTATGGCTACACCTTC.

V usage is TRBV11-2 and J usage is TRBJ1-1, with TRBD1 matching 7 bases. The V gene's germline CDR1 is SGHAT and CDR2 FQNNGV. The CDR3 loop spans 15 amino acids. V lost 3 bases, J lost 4 bases, and 8 bases stayed unmatched. For the CDR3, the DNA is TGTGCCAGCAGCTTCACCCTTACAGGGGCCACTGAAGCTTTCTTT. It encodes CASSFTLTGATEAFF.

This rearrangement joins TRBV4-1 to TRBJ2-1; 10 bases are shared with TRBD2. V lost 2 bases and J lost 4; bases outside the gene matches: 5. The CDR3 runs to 16 residues. Germline V gives CDR1 MGHRA, CDR2 YSYEKL. The DNA of the CDR3 is TGCGCCAGCAGCCAATACCTAGCGGGAGTATACAATGAGCAGTTCTTC. Translation: CASSQYLAGVYNEQFF.

This rearrangement joins TRBV18 to TRBJ2-7; 12 nucleotides agree with TRBD1. Germline V CDR1 and CDR2: KGHSH, LQKENI. V was pared by 2 bases and J by 2 bases, with 1 base of the junction left unmatched. CDR3 length: 15 amino acids. In nucleotides, the CDR3 is TGTGCCAGCTCACCAGGGACAGGGGGCGCCTACGAGCAGTACTTC. This translates into CASSPGTGGAYEQYF.

V gene TRBV15 combines with J gene TRBJ2-1; 11 nucleotides align to TRBD2. V shed 0 bases and J 8 bases; nucleotides not matched to a gene: 6. Germline CDR1 and CDR2: LNHNV and YYDKDF (reference sequence). This CDR3 has 16 residues. CDR3 region: CATSREGLAGGYEQFF. In DNA form, the CDR3 reads TGTGCCACCAGCAGAGAGGGGCTAGCGGGAGGCTATGAGCAGTTCTTC.

CDR3 in DNA: TGTGCCGGGGGAGGAGGCAGGGGAAACAATGAGCAGTTCTTC. Amino acids: CAGGGGRGNNEQFF. The rearrangement links TRBV30 to TRBJ2-1; D is tentatively TRBD1 or TRBD2 (6 bases each). Germline-derived CDR1 and CDR2 are GTSNPN and SVGIG (reference sequence). The CDR3 covers 14 residues. V lost 8 bases, J lost 5 bases, and 19 bases lay in between.

The gene calls are TRBV2 and TRBJ1-2; D is possibly TRBD1 (6 bases). Trimming took 7 bases from V and 6 from J, leaving 24 bases between them. This CDR3 is 16 amino acids long. Germline V gene data show CDR1 as SNHLY and CDR2 as FYNNEI. The CDR3 coding sequence is TGTGCCAGCAACAGAGGGGGAAATCATGGGACGGATGGCTACACCTTC. Its translation: CASNRGGNHGTDGYTF.

The rearrangement uses TRBV14 and TRBJ2-1; maybe TRBD2 (6 bases). Trimming stripped 3 bases from V and 10 bases from J, with 10 bases between. Per germline, CDR1 SGHDN and CDR2 FVKESK. This CDR3 has 12 amino acids. This CDR3 reads CASSQTRVEQFF. In DNA form, the CDR3 reads TGTGCCAGCAGCCAGACTAGGGTAGAGCAGTTCTTC.